This entry describes one TCR beta chain. Seattle cases were enrolled at active infection and followed longitudinally. The sample originates from a study of blood T cell repertoires in COVID-19. The overall study: The origin of the acute and convalescent COVID-19 samples was the United States, Italy and Spain. From T cells, B-cell-depleted T cells, or PBMCs came the material, which was cDNA or gDNA.

As processed by the authors: The authors estimated nucleated cell counts from reference gene primer amplification. Method: immunoSEQ multiplex PCR; TCRdb's copy keeps in-frame clones and lacks some. The DNA was the basis for D and trimming; V, J and clone size are from that table. The sample contains 150,000 to 200,000 clones, under 90% of which appear only once. The CDR3 is 14 amino acids. Germline-derived CDR1 and CDR2 are MNHEY and SVGAGI. The germline V and J ends were trimmed by 6 bases and 6 bases, with 17 bases remaining between them. The chain carries TRBV6-5 and TRBJ1-1; D may be TRBD1 (5 bases). Sequencing was carried out using peripheral blood. This clonotype was sampled from a woman aged 70-85 years with COVID-19, enrolled during active disease. CDR3 coding DNA: TGTGCCAGCAGAGGTGGAGCAGGGCCCCCTGAAGCTTTCTTT. Translating gives CASRGGAGPPEAFF.